The clone carrying this T cell receptor (beta chain) was counted between two and nine times. Its antigen is not known. At the DNA level, this CDR3 is encoded by other sequences in the same sample as well. The data belong to a study of T cell responses to AZD1222 COVID-19 vaccine. Study-level findings and limits: Spike-specific TCR breadth and depth were elevated following two AZD1222 doses. The donors showed a predominance of white British ancestry and of females, with possible underestimation of clonal diversity. AZD1222 recipients seropositive at baseline numbered only six or seven. The repertoires were collected only after the peak T cell response.

The assay was immunoSEQ multiplex PCR, and TCRdb's table has in-frame clones only and misses some. The repertoire holds around 130,000 clones, with 88% as singletons. Trimming stripped 4 bases from V and 0 bases from J, with 13 bases between. CDR3 length: 15 amino acids. From germline, CDR1 is SGHRS and CDR2 YFSETQ. The V and J genes are TRBV5-1 and TRBJ1-1; no firm D call. Sequenced material: peripheral blood, taken 28 days after the second AZD1222 dose. The receptor comes from an adult who received the AZD1222 COVID-19 vaccine. The CDR3 reads CASSGGGSLNTEAFF. The CDR3 DNA is TGCGCCAGCAGCGGAGGTGGGAGCCTGAACACTGAAGCTTTCTTT.